A selection of T cell receptor beta chains follows, all from one sample in a study of Graves' ophthalmopathy and Graves' hyperthyroidism. Using its own MiXCR run on the multiplex PCR reads, TCRdb lists one record per CDR3 protein. The table lists about 410,000 distinct CDR3 sequences, around 16% of them singletons. The sequenced sample was peripheral blood. The receptor source for this set is a woman aged 18-30 years with Graves' ophthalmopathy. CDR3s include the opening cysteine and the closing phenylalanine or tryptophan. The order of the fields is clone size, CDR3 length, J gene, V gene, D gene, CDR3 DNA, CDR3 protein. D genes are given only for firm matches. Clone size is not always given. Where it is, it says once, few, many or a class for expanded clones.

many 12 TRBJ2-5 TRBV6-1 NA TGTGCCAGCAGCCAAGGATGGGAGACCCAGTACTTC CASSQGWETQYF
many 15 TRBJ1-2 TRBV12-3/TRBV12-4 TRBD1 TGTGCCAGCAGTGCTTCGGGACAGAGTAACTATGGCTACACCTTC CASSASGQSNYGYTF
NA 14 TRBJ2-2 TRBV7-8 NA TGTGCCAGCAGCTTTGGCAGGAACACCGGGGAGCTGTTTTTT CASSFGRNTGELFF
many 12 TRBJ1-1 TRBV12-3/TRBV12-4 NA TGTGCCAGCGGGACCCCCGGGACTGAAGCTTTCTTT CASGTPGTEAFF
NA 13 TRBJ2-7 TRBV6-2/TRBV6-3 NA TGTGCCAGCAGTCCCCACAGAGGGTTCGAGCAGTACTTC CASSPHRGFEQYF
many 13 TRBJ1-1 TRBV12-3/TRBV12-4 NA TGTGCCACCGGAAAGGGGGGCGAGGCTGAAGCTTTCTTT CATGKGGEAEAFF
few 15 TRBJ2-2 TRBV5-1 NA TGCGCCAGCAGGTTGGAGGTGGGGATCACCGGGGAGCTGTTTTTT CASRLEVGITGELFF
NA 11 TRBJ2-7 TRBV29-1 NA TGCAGCGTCGACGGGATCTACGAGCAGTACTTC CSVDGIYEQYF
many 14 TRBJ2-1 TRBV29-1 TRBD2 TGCAGCGGACGGGTTCTAGCGGGTAACAATGAGCAGTTCTTC CSGRVLAGNNEQFF
NA 15 TRBJ2-7 TRBV7-2 NA TGTGCCAGCAGTCCTACGGGAACGAGCTCCTACGAGCAGTACTTC CASSPTGTSSYEQYF
few 12 TRBJ2-7 TRBV7-9 NA TGTGCCAGCAGCTTACCCCTCTACGAGCAGTACTTC CASSLPLYEQYF
many 14 TRBJ1-1 TRBV5-1 TRBD1 TGCGCCAGCAGCCAGGGGGGGACAGGCATTGAAGCTTTCTTT CASSQGGTGIEAFF
many 14 TRBJ1-2 TRBV5-1 NA TGCGCCAGCAGCTTGGATGGCAGCAACTATGGCTACACCTTC CASSLDGSNYGYTF
many 15 TRBJ1-5 TRBV27 NA TGTGCCAGCAGTTTTGGGGGGGCTGGCAATCAGCCCCAGCATTTT CASSFGGAGNQPQHF
NA 16 TRBJ1-5 TRBV11-1 NA TGTGCCAGCAGCCCCAGGTGGGGCAAGAGCAATCAGCCCCAGCATTTT CASSPRWGKSNQPQHF
many 16 TRBJ1-4 TRBV12-3/TRBV12-4 NA TGTGCCAGCAGTTCGATCCATTCCGCAACTAATGAAAAACTGTTTTTT CASSSIHSATNEKLFF
many 16 TRBJ2-7 TRBV12-3/TRBV12-4 NA TGTGCCAGCAGGCGAGGGGTGGGACGCAACTCCTACGAGCAGTACTTC CASRRGVGRNSYEQYF
NA 16 TRBJ2-5 TRBV29-1 NA TGCAGCGTTGACGGGGCCCGACTAGACATCCAAGAGACCCAGTACTTC CSVDGARLDIQETQYF
many 13 TRBJ2-2 TRBV28 NA TGTGCCAGCAGTCCCCACAGCACCGGGGAGCTGTTTTTT CASSPHSTGELFF
many 13 TRBJ2-7 TRBV3-1 NA TGTGCCAGCAGCCAAGGACCCAACTACGAGCAGTACTTC CASSQGPNYEQYF
many 17 TRBJ2-5 TRBV30 TRBD2 TGTGCCTGGAGGGCGTTTGGGCTGGGGGGGGGACAAGAGACCCAGTACTTC CAWRAFGLGGGQETQYF
many 13 TRBJ2-1 TRBV20-1 TRBD1 TGCAGTGCACTGACAGGGGGCTTCAATGAGCAGTTCTTC CSALTGGFNEQFF